The sample holds a few counts of the clone carrying this T cell receptor beta chain. Its antigen is not known. CDR1 and CDR2 (germline): MNHEY, SMNVEV (reference sequence). This CDR3 contains 15 residues. Trimming at V came to 5 bases and at J to 2 bases, leaving 8 bases not matched to a gene. This sample's time point: persistent/refractory GD, antithyroid drugs over 5 years with positive TRAb. The authors made the TCR library using RNA they extracted from PBMCs. The source of the patients was an endocrinology department in Xi'an, China. This entry is derived from a study of regulatory T cells in long-lasting Graves disease. Background on the study: Persistent Graves' disease denoted over 5 years of antithyroid drugs plus positive TSH receptor antibodies.

General study results and limits: Persistent-disease Graves' patients showed less TCR diversity than new cases.

The TCR beta library used iRepertoire HTBI primers with Arm-PCR amplification of CDR3. One entry per CDR3 protein, called by TCRdb with MiXCR from the multiplex PCR reads. The sample has a few hundred thousand distinct CDR3 sequences, around 24% seen once. Sequencing was performed on peripheral blood mononuclear cells (PBMCs), taken when the disease was refractory, from a patient treated with antithyroid drugs. The receptor was isolated from a female donor with Graves disease. The chain links TRBV27 to TRBJ2-5; 7 nucleotides agree with TRBD1. The CDR3 region is CASSPTRDRQETQYF. In DNA, the CDR3 is TGTGCCAGCAGTCCGACCCGGGACAGACAAGAGACCCAGTACTTC.